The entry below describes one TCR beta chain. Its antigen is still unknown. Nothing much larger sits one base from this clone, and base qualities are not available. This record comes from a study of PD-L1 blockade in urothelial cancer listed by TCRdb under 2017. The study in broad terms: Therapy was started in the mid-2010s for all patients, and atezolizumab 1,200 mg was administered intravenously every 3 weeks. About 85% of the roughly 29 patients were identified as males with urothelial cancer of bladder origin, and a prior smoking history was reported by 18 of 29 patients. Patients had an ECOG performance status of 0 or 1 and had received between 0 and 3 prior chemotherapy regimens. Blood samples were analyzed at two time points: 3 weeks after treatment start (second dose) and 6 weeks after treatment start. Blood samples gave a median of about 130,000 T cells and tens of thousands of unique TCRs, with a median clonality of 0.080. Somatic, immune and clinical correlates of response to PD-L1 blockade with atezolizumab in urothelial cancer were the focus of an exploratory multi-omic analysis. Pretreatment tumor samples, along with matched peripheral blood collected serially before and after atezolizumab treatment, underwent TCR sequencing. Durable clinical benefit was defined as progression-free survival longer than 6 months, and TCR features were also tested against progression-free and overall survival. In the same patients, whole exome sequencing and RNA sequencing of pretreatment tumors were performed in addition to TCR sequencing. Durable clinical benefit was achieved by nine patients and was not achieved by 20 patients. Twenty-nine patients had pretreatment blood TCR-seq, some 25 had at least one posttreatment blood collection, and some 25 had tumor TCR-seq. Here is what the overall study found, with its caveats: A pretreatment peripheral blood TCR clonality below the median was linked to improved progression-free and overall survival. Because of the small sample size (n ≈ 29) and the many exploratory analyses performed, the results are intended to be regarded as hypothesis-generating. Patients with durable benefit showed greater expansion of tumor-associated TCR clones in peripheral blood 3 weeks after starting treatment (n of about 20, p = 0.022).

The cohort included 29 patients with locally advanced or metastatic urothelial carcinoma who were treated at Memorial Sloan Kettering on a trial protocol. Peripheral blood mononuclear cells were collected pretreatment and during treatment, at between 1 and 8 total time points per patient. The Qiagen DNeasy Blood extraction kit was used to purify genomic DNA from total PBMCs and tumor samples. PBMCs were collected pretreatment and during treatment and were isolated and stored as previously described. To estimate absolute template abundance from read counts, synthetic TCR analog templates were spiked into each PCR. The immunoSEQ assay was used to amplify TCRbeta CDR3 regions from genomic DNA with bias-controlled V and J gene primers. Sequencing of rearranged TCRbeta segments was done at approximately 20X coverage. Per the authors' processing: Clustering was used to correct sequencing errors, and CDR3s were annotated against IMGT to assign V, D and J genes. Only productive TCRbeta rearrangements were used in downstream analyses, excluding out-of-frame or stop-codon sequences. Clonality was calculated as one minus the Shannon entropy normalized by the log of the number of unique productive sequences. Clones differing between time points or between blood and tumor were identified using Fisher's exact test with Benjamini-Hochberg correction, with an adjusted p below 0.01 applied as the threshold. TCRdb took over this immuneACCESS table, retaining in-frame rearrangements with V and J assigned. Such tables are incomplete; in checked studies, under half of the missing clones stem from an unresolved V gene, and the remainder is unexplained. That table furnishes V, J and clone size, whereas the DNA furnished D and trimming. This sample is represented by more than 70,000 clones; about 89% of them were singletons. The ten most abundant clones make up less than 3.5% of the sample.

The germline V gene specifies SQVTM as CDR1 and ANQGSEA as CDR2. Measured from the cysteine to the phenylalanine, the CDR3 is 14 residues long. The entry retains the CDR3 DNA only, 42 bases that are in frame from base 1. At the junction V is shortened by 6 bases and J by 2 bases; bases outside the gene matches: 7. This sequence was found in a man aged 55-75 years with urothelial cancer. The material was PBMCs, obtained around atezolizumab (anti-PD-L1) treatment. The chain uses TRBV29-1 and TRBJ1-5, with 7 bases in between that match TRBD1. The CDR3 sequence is CSVAGGWGNQPQHF. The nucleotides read TGCAGCGTCGCAGGGGGTTGGGGCAATCAGCCCCAGCATTTT.